One T cell receptor beta chain is described in this entry. The specificity of this receptor is unknown. Qualities for individual bases were not recorded, and no much larger clone is one base off. The source of the sample is a study of OX40 agonist ivuxolimab in advanced cancers. Looking at the study overall: The costimulatory receptor OX40 (CD134) was targeted by ivuxolimab, a fully human IgG2 agonistic monoclonal antibody. Intravenous ivuxolimab was administered to patients every 2 weeks at six dose levels: 0.01, 0.1, 0.3, 1.5, 3 and 10 mg/kg. Among the roughly 52 dose-escalation patients, 19 had hepatocellular carcinoma, roughly 15 melanoma, 9 renal cell carcinoma and 9 head and neck cancer. The dose-escalation cohort was over 70% male with a mean age of about 60 years, ranging from roughly 23 to 90. Prior anti-PD-1, anti-PD-L1 or anti-CTLA-4 therapy was permitted, and checkpoint inhibitors had been received by less than 45% of dose-escalation patients. Partial responses occurred in three dose-escalation patients, of whom one had hepatocellular carcinoma and two had cutaneous melanoma. The point of sequencing TCRbeta in the periphery was to test whether ivuxolimab changed TCR sequence diversity and drove clonal T-cell expansion. The paper describes the monotherapy dose-escalation part (N ≈ 52 patients) of the phase I trial of ivuxolimab. Beyond this particular receptor, the publication reports: Low levels of normalized T-cell clonal expansion were also seen in some patients who did not respond. Partial responders in the 0.1-3.0 mg/kg groups had among the lowest normalized peripheral clonal expansion, especially among CD8+ T cells. At doses of 0.1 to 3.0 mg/kg, clonal expansion of both CD4+ and CD8+ blood T cells was observed from baseline to week 6. On average, CD8+ T cells showed more expanded clones than CD4+ T cells after ivuxolimab. The antigen specificity of the peripheral T cells that underwent clonal expansion was not determined.

Genomic DNA was isolated from the sorted cells so that the TCRbeta CDR3 region could be sequenced. TCRbeta CDR3 regions were sequenced using the immunoSEQ Assay. The immuneACCESS repertoire file appears here via TCRdb, limited to in-frame rearrangements. These files lack a portion of the clones; in checked studies, under half of the deficit traces to unresolved V genes, and the cause of the others is not known. The sample data list about 84,000 clones, and around nine tenths of these were observed just once. The ten largest clones represent 0.43% of the sample. The CDR3 goes from the cysteine to the phenylalanine over 14 residues. Of all the DNA, just the CDR3 is kept, 42 bases in frame from base 1. Reading the germline V gene gives CDR1 SGHRS and CDR2 YFSETQ. The junction carries 18 bases between V and J, which are trimmed by 4 bases and 8 bases respectively. The trial excluded patients who had a history of autoimmune disease or were on systemic immunosuppression. In every dose cohort, peripheral blood was drawn for TCR sequencing at baseline, cycle 4 day 1, and cycle 7 day 1. The samples were taken from a phase I, first-in-human, multicenter, open-label dose-escalation trial of ivuxolimab. Adults with locally advanced or metastatic melanoma, renal cell, hepatocellular, or head and neck squamous cell carcinoma were enrolled in the trial. Before TCR sequencing, CD4+ T cells and CD8+ T cells were sorted from peripheral blood as separate populations.

The chain was built from TRBV5-1 and TRBJ1-2; the D gene is perhaps TRBD1, from 6 matching bases. Specimen: CD4+ or CD8+ T cells sorted from blood, collected in a trial of the OX40 agonist ivuxolimab. The sequence came from an adult with an advanced solid tumor such as melanoma, head and neck, liver or kidney cancer. The CDR3 corresponds to CASSPTAGASGYTF. The DNA reads TGCGCCAGCAGCCCTACCGCAGGGGCCAGCGGCTACACCTTC.